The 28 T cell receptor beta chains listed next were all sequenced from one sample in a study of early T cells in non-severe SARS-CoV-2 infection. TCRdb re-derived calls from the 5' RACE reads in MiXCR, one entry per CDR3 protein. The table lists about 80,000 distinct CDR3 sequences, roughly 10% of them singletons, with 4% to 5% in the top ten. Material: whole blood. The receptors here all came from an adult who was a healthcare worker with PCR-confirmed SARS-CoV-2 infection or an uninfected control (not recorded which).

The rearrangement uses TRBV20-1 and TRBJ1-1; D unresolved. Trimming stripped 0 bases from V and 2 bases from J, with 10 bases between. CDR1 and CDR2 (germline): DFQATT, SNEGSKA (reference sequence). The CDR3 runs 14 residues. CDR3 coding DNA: TGCAGTGCTAGAGATGGCGGGGTCAACACTGAAGCTTTCTTT. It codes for CSARDGGVNTEAFF.

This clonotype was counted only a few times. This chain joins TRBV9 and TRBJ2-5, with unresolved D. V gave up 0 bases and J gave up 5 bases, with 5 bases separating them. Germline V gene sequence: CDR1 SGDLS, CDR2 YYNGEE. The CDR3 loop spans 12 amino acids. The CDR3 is CASSVESETQYF. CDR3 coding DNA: TGTGCCAGCAGCGTAGAGTCGGAGACCCAGTACTTC.

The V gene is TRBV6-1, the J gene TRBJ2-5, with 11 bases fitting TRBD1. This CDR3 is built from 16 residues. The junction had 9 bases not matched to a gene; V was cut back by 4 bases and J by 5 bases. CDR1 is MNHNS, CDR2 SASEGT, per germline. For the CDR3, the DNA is TGTGCCAGCAGTGTCCCCACCGGGACAGGGGGGGAGACCCAGTACTTC. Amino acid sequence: CASSVPTGTGGETQYF.

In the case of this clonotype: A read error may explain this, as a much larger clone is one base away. CDR3 nucleotides: TGTGCCAGCAGGCAGCGGGGCCAGTCCTACAATGAGCAGTTCTTC. The encoded protein is CASRQRGQSYNEQFF. The chain couples TRBV7-8 to TRBJ2-1; TRBD2 matches at 7 bases. Germline CDR1 reads SGHVS; CDR2 reads FQNEAQ. The V gene end was trimmed by 6 bases and the J gene end by 1 base; junction bases not matched to a gene: 6. CDR3 length: 15 residues.

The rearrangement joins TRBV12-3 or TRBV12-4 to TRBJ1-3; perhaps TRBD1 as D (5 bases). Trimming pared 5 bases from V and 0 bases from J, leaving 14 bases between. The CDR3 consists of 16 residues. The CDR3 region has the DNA TGTGCCAGCAGTCCAGGGACGCTTTACTCTGGAAACACCATATATTTT. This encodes CASSPGTLYSGNTIYF.

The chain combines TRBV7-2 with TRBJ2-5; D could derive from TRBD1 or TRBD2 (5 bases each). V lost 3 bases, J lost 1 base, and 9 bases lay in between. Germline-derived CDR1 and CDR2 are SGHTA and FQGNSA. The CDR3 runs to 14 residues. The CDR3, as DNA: TGTGCCAGCAGCTTTCGGGACCTCCAAGAGACCCAGTACTTC. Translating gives CASSFRDLQETQYF.

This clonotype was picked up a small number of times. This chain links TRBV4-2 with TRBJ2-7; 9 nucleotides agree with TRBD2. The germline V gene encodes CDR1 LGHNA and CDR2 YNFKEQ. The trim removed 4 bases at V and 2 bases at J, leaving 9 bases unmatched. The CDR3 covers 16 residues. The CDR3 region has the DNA TGTGCCAGCAGCCCCCGCGGGCTAGCGGGGACCTACGAGCAGTACTTC. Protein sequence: CASSPRGLAGTYEQYF.

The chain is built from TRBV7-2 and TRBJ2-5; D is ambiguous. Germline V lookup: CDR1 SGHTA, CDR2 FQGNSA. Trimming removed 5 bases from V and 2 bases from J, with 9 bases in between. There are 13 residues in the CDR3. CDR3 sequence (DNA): TGTGCCAGCAGCCCGCGAAATCAAGAGACCCAGTACTTC. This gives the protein CASSPRNQETQYF.

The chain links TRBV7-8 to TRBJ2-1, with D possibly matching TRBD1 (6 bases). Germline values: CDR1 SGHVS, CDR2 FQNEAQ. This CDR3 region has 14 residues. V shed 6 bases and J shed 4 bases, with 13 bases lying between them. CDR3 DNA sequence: TGTGCCAGCAGGAGGGGGTTTGCGTACAATGAGCAGTTCTTC. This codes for CASRRGFAYNEQFF.

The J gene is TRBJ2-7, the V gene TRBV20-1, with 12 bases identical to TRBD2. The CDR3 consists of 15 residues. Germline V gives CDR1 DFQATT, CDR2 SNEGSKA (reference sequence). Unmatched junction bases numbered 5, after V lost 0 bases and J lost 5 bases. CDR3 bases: TGCAGTGCTAGAGATCGGAGGACTAGCGGGAACGAGCAGTACTTC. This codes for CSARDRRTSGNEQYF.

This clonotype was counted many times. The CDR3 reads CASSSSAGYLANTGELFF. CDR3 sequence (DNA): TGCGCCAGCAGCTCTTCGGCGGGGTACCTCGCGAACACCGGGGAGCTGTTTTTT. V gene TRBV4-1 combines with J gene TRBJ2-2, with TRBD2 as a possible D gene (6 bases). Trimming took 5 bases from V and 0 from J, leaving 19 bases between them. Germline CDR1 and CDR2: MGHRA and YSYEKL. The CDR3 is 18 amino acids.

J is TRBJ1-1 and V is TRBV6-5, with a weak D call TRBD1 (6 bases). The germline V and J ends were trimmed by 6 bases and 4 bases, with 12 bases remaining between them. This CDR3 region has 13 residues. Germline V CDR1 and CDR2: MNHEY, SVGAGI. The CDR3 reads CASSRPGATEAFF. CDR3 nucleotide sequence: TGTGCCAGCAGCCGACCAGGGGCCACTGAAGCTTTCTTT.

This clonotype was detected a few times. CDR3 nucleotides: TGCGCCAGCAGCCCAGAGCAGGGGGGGGACTATGGCTACACCTTC. This translates into CASSPEQGGDYGYTF. The genes are TRBV4-3 and TRBJ1-2; 7 bases align to TRBD1. Looked up from germline, CDR1 is LGHNA and CDR2 is YSLEER. V lost 4 bases to trimming and J lost 3 bases; unmatched junction nucleotides: 8. This CDR3 is 15 amino acids long.

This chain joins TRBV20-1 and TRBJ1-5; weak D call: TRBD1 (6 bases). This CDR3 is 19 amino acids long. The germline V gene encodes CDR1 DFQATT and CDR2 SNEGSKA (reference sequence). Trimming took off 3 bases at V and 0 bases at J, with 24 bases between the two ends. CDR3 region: CSARASGAEGLLSNQPQHF. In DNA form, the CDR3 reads TGCAGTGCTAGGGCCTCGGGGGCGGAGGGGTTACTTAGCAATCAGCCCCAGCATTTT.

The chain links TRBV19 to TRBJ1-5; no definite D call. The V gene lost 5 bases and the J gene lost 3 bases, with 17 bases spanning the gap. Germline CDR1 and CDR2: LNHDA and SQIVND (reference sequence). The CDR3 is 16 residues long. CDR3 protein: CASSSRRGRANQPQHF. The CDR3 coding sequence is TGTGCCAGTAGTTCTCGCCGAGGGAGGGCCAATCAGCCCCAGCATTTT.

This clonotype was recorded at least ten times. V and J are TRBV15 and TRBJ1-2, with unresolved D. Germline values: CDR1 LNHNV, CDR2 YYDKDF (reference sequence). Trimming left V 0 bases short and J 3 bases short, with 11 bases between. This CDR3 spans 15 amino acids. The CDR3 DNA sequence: TGTGCCACCAGCAGAGATCAGGACGGAGACTATGGCTACACCTTC. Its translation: CATSRDQDGDYGYTF.

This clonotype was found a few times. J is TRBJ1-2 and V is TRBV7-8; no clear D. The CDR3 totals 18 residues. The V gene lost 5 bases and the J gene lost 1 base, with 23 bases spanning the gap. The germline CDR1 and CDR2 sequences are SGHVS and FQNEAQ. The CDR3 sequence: CASSPLRIAVGVNYGYTF. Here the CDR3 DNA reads TGTGCCAGCAGCCCCCTCCGAATTGCCGTCGGTGTTAACTATGGCTACACCTTC.

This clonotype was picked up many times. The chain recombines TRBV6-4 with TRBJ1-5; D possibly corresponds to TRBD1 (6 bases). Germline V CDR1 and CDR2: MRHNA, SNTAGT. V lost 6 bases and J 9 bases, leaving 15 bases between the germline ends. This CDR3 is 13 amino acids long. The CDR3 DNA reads TGTGCCAGCAGGGACAGTAAAGGGCCGCCCCAGCATTTT. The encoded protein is CASRDSKGPPQHF.

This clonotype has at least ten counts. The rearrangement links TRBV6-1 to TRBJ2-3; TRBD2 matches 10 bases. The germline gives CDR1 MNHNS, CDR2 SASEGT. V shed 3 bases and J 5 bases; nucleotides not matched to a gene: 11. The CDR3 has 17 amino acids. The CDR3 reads CASSDGDKAGGKDTQYF. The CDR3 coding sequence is TGTGCCAGCAGTGACGGAGACAAAGCGGGGGGGAAAGATACGCAGTATTTT.

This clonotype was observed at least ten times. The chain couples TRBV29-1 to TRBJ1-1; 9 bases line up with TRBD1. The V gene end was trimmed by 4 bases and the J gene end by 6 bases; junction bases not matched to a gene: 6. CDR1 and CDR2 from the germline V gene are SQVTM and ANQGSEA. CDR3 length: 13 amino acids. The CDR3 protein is CSVGGQGMAEAFF. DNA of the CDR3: TGCAGCGTTGGGGGACAGGGTATGGCTGAAGCTTTCTTT.

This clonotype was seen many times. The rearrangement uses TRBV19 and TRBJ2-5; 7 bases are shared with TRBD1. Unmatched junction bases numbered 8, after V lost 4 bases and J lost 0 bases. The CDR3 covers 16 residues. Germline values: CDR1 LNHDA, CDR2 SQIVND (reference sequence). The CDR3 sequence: CASSTTRTGNQETQYF. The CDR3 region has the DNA TGTGCCAGTAGTACCACCCGGACAGGCAACCAAGAGACCCAGTACTTC.

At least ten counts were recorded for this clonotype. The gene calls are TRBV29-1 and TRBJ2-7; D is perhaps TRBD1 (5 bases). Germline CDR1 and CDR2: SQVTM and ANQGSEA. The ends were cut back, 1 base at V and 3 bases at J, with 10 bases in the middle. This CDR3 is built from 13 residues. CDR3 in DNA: TGCAGCGTTGAAGCGCAGGGCATCTACGAGCAGTACTTC. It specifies CSVEAQGIYEQYF.

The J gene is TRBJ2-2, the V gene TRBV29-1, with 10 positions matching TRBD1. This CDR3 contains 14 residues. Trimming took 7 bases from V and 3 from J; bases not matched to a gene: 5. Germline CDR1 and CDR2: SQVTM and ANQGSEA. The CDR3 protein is CSGRQGAHTGELFF. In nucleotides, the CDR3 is TGCAGCGGGCGACAGGGGGCGCACACCGGGGAGCTGTTTTTT.

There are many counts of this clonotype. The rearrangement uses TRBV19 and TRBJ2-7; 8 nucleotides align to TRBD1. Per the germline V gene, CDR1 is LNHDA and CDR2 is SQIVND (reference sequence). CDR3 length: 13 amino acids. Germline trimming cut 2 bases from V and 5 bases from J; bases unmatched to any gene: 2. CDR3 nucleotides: TGTGCCAGTAGTATATTGACAGGGGACGAGCAGTACTTC. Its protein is CASSILTGDEQYF.

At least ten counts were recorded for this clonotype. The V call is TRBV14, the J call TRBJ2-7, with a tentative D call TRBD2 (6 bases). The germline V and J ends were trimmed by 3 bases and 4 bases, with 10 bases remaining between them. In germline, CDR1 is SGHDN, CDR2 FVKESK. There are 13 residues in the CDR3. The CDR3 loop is CASSHTGGYEQYF. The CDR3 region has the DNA TGTGCCAGCAGCCATACCGGGGGATACGAGCAGTACTTC.

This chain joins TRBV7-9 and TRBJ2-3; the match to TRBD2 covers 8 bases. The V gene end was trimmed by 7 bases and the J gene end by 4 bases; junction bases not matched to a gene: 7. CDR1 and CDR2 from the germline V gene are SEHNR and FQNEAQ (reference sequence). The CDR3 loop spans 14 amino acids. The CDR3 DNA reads TGTGCCAGCACCCCCGGGGGGGCCGCAGATACGCAGTATTTT. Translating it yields CASTPGGAADTQYF.

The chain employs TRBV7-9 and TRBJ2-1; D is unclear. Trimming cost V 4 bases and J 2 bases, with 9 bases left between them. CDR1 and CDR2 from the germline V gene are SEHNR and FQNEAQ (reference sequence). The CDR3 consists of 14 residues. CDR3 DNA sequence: TGTGCCAGCAGCTCCCCATTCACCTACAATGAGCAGTTCTTC. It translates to CASSSPFTYNEQFF.

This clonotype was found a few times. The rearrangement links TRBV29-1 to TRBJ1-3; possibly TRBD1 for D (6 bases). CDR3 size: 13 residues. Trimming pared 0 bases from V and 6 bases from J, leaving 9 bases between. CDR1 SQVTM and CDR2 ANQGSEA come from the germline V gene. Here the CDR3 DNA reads TGCAGCGTTGAAGACAGGGGAGAAAACACCATATATTTT. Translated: CSVEDRGENTIYF.